The source of this TCR beta chain is a study of T cells after yellow fever vaccination. General study points: There was a possibility that FACS-sorted repertoires contained abundant clonotypes contaminating from the bulk population. Just a small share of clonotypes turned up in the CD4 compartment as well as the CD8 compartment. At under 97% for CD4 and about 91% for CD8, most primary-vaccination clones showed up again after the booster.

V gave up 1 base and J gave up 4 bases; unmatched junction bases: 4. This CDR3 contains 16 residues. The study made its TCR cDNA through 5'RACE template switching. That step introduced a universal primer site along with UMIs. One entry per CDR3 protein results from TCRdb running MiXCR on the 5' RACE reads. The sample yields 550,000 to 750,000 distinct CDR3 sequences, about 13% seen once. This clonotype was found a few times. Antigen specificity is unknown. This specimen was PBMCs, taken on the day of the yellow fever booster vaccination. V usage is TRBV12-3 or TRBV12-4 and J usage is TRBJ2-1, with 10 bases matching TRBD2. The clonotype was recovered from a young man who received the YFV17D yellow fever vaccine. The CDR3 region is CASSLGPSGSYNEQFF. CDR3 DNA: TGTGCCAGCAGTTTAGGTCCTAGCGGGAGTTACAATGAGCAGTTCTTC.